This T cell receptor beta chain was recorded in a study of cytomegalovirus exposure and HLA in healthy donors. In the study overall: Of all 398 donors who were genotyped, roughly 81% belonged to the Caucasian-associated ancestry cluster.

PCR amplification relied on 60 Vbeta primers (plus 13 Jbeta primers). Measured with immunoSEQ multiplex PCR; TCRdb has only the in-frame clones, and not every one. The table includes around 130,000 clones, around 8.5% detected once. CDR1 SGHDN and CDR2 FVKESK come from the germline V gene. Between the trimmed V and J ends, which lost 4 bases and 6 bases, there was a span of 9 bases. This CDR3 contains 13 residues. The specimen was PBMCs. This chain connects TRBV14 to TRBJ1-4; a weak D match, TRBD1 (6 bases). The TCR sequence derives from a man aged 35-49 years in good health and CMV-seronegative. Here the CDR3 reads CASSRDMDEKLFF. The DNA of the CDR3 is TGTGCCAGCAGCCGGGACATGGATGAAAAACTGTTTTTT.